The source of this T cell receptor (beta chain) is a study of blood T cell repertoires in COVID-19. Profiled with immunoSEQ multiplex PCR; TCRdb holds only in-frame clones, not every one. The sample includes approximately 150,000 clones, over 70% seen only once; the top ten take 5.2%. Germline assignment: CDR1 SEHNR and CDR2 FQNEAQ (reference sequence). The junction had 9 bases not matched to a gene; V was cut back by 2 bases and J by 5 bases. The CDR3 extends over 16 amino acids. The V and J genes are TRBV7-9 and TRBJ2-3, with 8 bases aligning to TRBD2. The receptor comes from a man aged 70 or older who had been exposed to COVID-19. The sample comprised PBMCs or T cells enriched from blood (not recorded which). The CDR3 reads CASSLTPLAAGDTQYF. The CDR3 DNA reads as TGTGCCAGCAGCTTAACCCCACTAGCGGCTGGAGATACGCAGTATTTT.